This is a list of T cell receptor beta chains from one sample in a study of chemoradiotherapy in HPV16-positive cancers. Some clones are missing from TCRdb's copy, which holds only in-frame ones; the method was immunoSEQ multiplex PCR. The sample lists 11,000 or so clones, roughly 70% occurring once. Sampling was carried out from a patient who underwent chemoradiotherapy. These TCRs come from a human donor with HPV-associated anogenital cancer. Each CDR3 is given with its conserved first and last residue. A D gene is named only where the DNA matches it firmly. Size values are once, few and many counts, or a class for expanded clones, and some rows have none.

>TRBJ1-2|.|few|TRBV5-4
CASSLYDSYGYTF
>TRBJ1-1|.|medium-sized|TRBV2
CASSGGQSLNTEAFF
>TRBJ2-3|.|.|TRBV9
CASSVADGRTDTQYF
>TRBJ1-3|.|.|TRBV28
CASSSFDFSGNTIYF
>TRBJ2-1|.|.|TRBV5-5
CASSLVGAQNEQFF
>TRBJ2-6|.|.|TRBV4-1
CASSTRQVADSGANVLTF
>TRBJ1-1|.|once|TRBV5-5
CASSLGPNTEAFF
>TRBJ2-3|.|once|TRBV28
CASLIGGTSTDTQYF
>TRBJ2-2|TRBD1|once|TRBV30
CAWGTGAGTGELFF
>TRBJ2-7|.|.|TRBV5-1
CASSLVPEVTYEQYF